These 10 T cell receptor beta chains share one sample of origin, sequenced in a study of Ad26.COV2.S vaccination and SARS-CoV-2 variants. Sequencing used immunoSEQ multiplex PCR; TCRdb keeps in-frame clones, though not all of them. The data contain about 420,000 clones, 88% of them singletons. Described treatment: 19 received Ad26.COV2.S at low or high dose, single or two shots; 5 received placebo; per-sample allocation not given. The investigators took samples on day 63 after the first vaccine or placebo injection. Sequenced here: peripheral blood, sampled in a trial of Ad26.COV2.S vaccine versus placebo. The receptors here all came from a person between 18 and 65 years old who received the Ad26.COV2.S COVID-19 vaccine or a placebo.

V is TRBV18 and J is TRBJ1-2; TRBD1 aligns across 9 bases. J was trimmed by 1 base and V by 2 bases; bases with no gene match: 5. Germline V gene lookup returns CDR1 KGHSH and CDR2 LQKENI. This CDR3 region has 16 residues. The CDR3: CASSPKQGAGNYGYTF. DNA of the CDR3: TGTGCCAGCTCACCAAAACAGGGGGCAGGTAACTATGGCTACACCTTC. Variable domain in full (rest from reference TRBV18 and TRBJ1-2): NAGVMQNPRHLVRRRGQEARLRCSPMKGHSHVYWYRQLPEEGLKFMVYLQKENIIDESGMPKERFSAEFPKEGPSILRIQQVVRGDSAAYFCASSPKQGAGNYGYTFGSGTRLTVV.

This chain connects TRBV5-5 to TRBJ1-4; D is ambiguous. Germline loops: CDR1 SGHKS, CDR2 YYEKEE (reference sequence). V lost 3 bases to trimming and J lost 8 bases, with 17 bases between them. There are 15 residues in the CDR3. CDR3 protein: CASSWTFGVEEKLFF. CDR3 nucleotide sequence: TGTGCCAGCAGCTGGACTTTCGGGGTGGAGGAAAAACTGTTTTTT.

This clone has only one observation. The chain carries TRBV30 and TRBJ2-2, with D possibly matching TRBD1 (6 bases). Germline values: CDR1 GTSNPN, CDR2 SVGIG (reference sequence). The CDR3 runs 14 residues. V was clipped by 5 bases and J by 0 bases, with 10 bases between them. CDR3 DNA: TGTGCCTGGCCCGGACAGACGAACACCGGGGAGCTGTTTTTT. Amino acids: CAWPGQTNTGELFF.

This chain joins TRBV3-1 (or the pseudogene TRBV3-2) and TRBJ2-3, with 14 bases matching TRBD2. The CDR3 is 19 amino acids. Germline CDR1 LGHDT, CDR2 YNNKEL (reference sequence). V was pared by 0 bases and J by 8 bases, with 13 bases of the junction left unmatched. The CDR3 nucleotides read TGTGCCAGCAGCCAAGATCAGGGACTAGCGGGGGCTGAGCCGTTTACGCAGTATTTT. It specifies CASSQDQGLAGAEPFTQYF.

V is TRBV5-5 and J is TRBJ2-7; tentatively, D is TRBD1 (8 bases). Trimming cost V 4 bases and J 4 bases, with 12 bases left between them. The germline V gene encodes CDR1 SGHKS and CDR2 YYEKEE (reference sequence). The CDR3 consists of 13 residues. The CDR3 is CASSQQGGYEQYF. DNA of the CDR3: TGTGCCAGCAGCCAACAGGGGGGGTACGAGCAGTACTTC.

V is TRBV7-2 and J is TRBJ2-7; maybe TRBD2 (5 bases). Between the trimmed V and J ends, which lost 5 bases and 2 bases, there was a span of 13 bases. This CDR3 contains 14 residues. Germline V gene data show CDR1 as SGHTA and CDR2 as FQGNSA. The CDR3 DNA follows: TGTGCCAGCAGCCCCTTGGACTCGACCTACGAGCAGTACTTC. Amino acids: CASSPLDSTYEQYF.

This chain connects TRBV30 to TRBJ2-2; D perhaps matches TRBD2 (6 bases). Deletions cut 0 bases from V and 3 bases from J, with 11 bases between. Germline V lookup: CDR1 GTSNPN, CDR2 SVGIG (reference sequence). The CDR3 sequence is 15 residues long. The CDR3: CAWSVGGGYTGELFF. For the CDR3, the DNA is TGTGCCTGGAGTGTTGGTGGGGGGTACACCGGGGAGCTGTTTTTT.

The chain couples TRBV19 to TRBJ1-5; possible D gene TRBD1, 5 bases. V was cut by 5 bases and J by 6 bases, with 20 bases left in between. The CDR3 has 16 amino acids. From germline, CDR1 is LNHDA and CDR2 SQIVND (reference sequence). CDR3 in amino acids: CASSFWGGSGVQPQHF. The CDR3 nucleotides read TGTGCCAGTAGTTTCTGGGGGGGATCGGGCGTTCAGCCCCAGCATTTT.

This clone appeared a few times. At one end the junction does not follow the germline gene, possibly because of a read error. The chain joins TRBV7-8 to TRBJ2-7, with 8 bases matching TRBD2. CDR3 length: 14 residues. Germline CDR1 reads SGHVS; CDR2 reads FQNEAQ. For the CDR3, the DNA is TGTGCCAGCAGCCCACGATCGGGAGGGATTCCGGTTGAGTTC. This translates into CASSPRSGGIPVEF.

The chain couples TRBV19 to TRBJ1-5, with 8 bases aligning to TRBD1. Germline V CDR1 and CDR2: LNHDA, SQIVND (reference sequence). This CDR3 has 15 residues. With V trimmed by 2 bases and J by 4 bases, 4 bases remained unmatched. Written as DNA, the CDR3 is TGTGCCAGTAGTATATCTCGGACAGGGAATCAGCCCCAGCATTTT. Protein sequence: CASSISRTGNQPQHF. The complete variable domain, with remaining parts taken from reference TRBV19 and TRBJ1-5, reads DGGITQSPKYLFRKEGQNVTLSCEQNLNHDAMYWYRQDPGQGLRLIYYSQIVNDFQKGDIAEGYSVSREKKESFPLTVTSAQKNPTAFYLCASSISRTGNQPQHFGDGTRLSIL.